This T cell receptor (beta chain) was identified in a study of T cells in Graves' hyperthyroidism and ophthalmopathy. Whole-study findings and limits: Within blood appeared most thyroid clonotypes that had expanded above 0.001.

This clonotype turned up a few times. What it recognizes is unknown. The CDR3 has 14 residues. Per germline, CDR1 SEHNR and CDR2 FQNEAQ (reference sequence). Trimming took off 5 bases at V and 1 base at J, with 12 bases between the two ends. TCR beta CDR3 regions were amplified from RNA. The TCR CDR3 first-round RT-PCR relied on the HTBI primer set. MiXCR was run by TCRdb on the multiplex PCR reads, yielding one entry per CDR3 protein. This table has around 660,000 distinct CDR3 sequences, just under 45% appearing once. Patients showing uncontrolled infection, other autoimmune disease, pregnancy or lactation were ineligible.

This TCR was recovered from an adult man with Graves' disease, either hyperthyroidism or ophthalmopathy (not recorded which). V is TRBV7-9 and J is TRBJ2-7; possibly TRBD1 for D (6 bases). Sequencing input: peripheral blood or thyroid tissue (not recorded which). The CDR3 spells CASSTPTGSYEQYF. The CDR3 DNA reads TGTGCCAGCAGCACCCCTACAGGGTCCTACGAGCAGTACTTC.